This T cell receptor (beta chain) appears in the sequencing data of a study of shared clonotypes between healthy human individuals. Findings and caveats of the study: Non-shared clonotypes had lower generation probabilities than clonotypes shared by all four sorted-subset donors. Estimated clonotype richness was generally higher in naive than memory subsets.

Remarks on this clone: Its antigen remains unidentified.

The donors, all of them Caucasian adults, lived in Nashville, Tennessee. Original handling: ImmunoSEQ output lacked quality scores and full-length reads, limiting matched filtering. Sequenced by immunoSEQ multiplex PCR; TCRdb stores in-frame clones only, minus some. The V and J calls and clone size come from that table; D and trimming were worked out from the DNA. The sample has some 2.1 million clones, roughly 95% seen once. V lost 2 bases and J lost 4, with 11 bases in between. Germline loops: CDR1 SEHNR, CDR2 FQNEAQ (reference sequence). This CDR3 is built from 15 residues. The material sequenced was naive CD4+ T cells sorted from blood. Stated subset: CD45RA+ positively selected. The sequence was collected from a man aged 18 to 30 in good health. This chain joins TRBV7-9 and TRBJ1-4; TRBD1 might be the D (6 bases). The CDR3 region is CASSLSRGGNEKLFF. CDR3 DNA sequence: TGTGCCAGCAGCTTAAGTCGAGGGGGTAATGAAAAACTGTTTTTT.